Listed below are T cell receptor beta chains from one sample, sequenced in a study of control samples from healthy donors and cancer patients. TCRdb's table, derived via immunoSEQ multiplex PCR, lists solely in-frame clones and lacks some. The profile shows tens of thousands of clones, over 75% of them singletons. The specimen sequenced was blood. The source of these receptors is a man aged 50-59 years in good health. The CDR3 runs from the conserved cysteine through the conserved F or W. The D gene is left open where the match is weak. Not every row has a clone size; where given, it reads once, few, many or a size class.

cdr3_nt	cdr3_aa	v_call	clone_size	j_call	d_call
TGTGCCAGCAGCTTGTGGGTGGCTGGAAACACCATATATTTT	CASSLWVAGNTIYF	TRBV5-6	.	TRBJ1-3	.
TGTGCCAGCAGCCAAGAGGGGCCGGACTTTCTAACTGAAGCTTTCTTT	CASSQEGPDFLTEAFF	TRBV14	.	TRBJ1-1	.
TGCAGCGTCTCCTTTTACAATGAGCAGTTCTTC	CSVSFYNEQFF	TRBV29-1	.	TRBJ2-1	.
TGTGCCAGCTCATCCACAGTCTTGAACACTGAAGCTTTCTTT	CASSSTVLNTEAFF	TRBV18	.	TRBJ1-1	.
TGCAGCGTTCCCTGGGGGGACATTCAGTACTTC	CSVPWGDIQYF	TRBV29-1	.	TRBJ2-4	.
TGTGCCAGCAGCCAAGCTTTTGACCGGGAAGCTTTCTTT	CASSQAFDREAFF	TRBV3-1/TRBV3-2	few	TRBJ1-1	.
TGTGCCAGCAGCCAAAACGGGCGGGGGTACTATGGCTACACCTTC	CASSQNGRGYYGYTF	TRBV14	.	TRBJ1-2	.
TGTGCCTGGAGTGGGACGGCCCGATCGGCCCCAGCATTT	CAWSGTARSAPAF	TRBV30	once	TRBJ1-5	.
TGCGCCAGCAGCCAAGAGGGGGGGACAACGGTCGCTTTCTTT	CASSQEGGTTVAFF	TRBV4-3	.	TRBJ1-1	.
TGTGCCAGCAGTAGACAGGGTATCAATCAGCCCCAGCATTTT	CASSRQGINQPQHF	TRBV6-5	.	TRBJ1-5	TRBD1
TGTGCCAGCAAGGTTCTAGGAAGGAACACCGGGGAGCTGTTTTTT	CASKVLGRNTGELFF	TRBV27	.	TRBJ2-2	.